Sequencing of this T cell receptor (beta chain) was carried out in a study of T cells expressing NK-cell markers. For the study at large: The study drew TCR beta repertoires from sorted CD3+CD56+NKG2C+, CD3+CD56+NKG2C- and CD3+CD56-NKG2C+ T cells.

As regards this clonotype: Its target is unknown.

CDR3 length equals 16 residues. Germline assignment: CDR1 SGHDT and CDR2 YYEEEE. Overall study results and limits: Whether the expanded NKG2C+ T cell clones recognized HCMV remained unclear.

In generating TCR beta cDNA, 5'RACE template switching with UMIs was used. Using the 5' RACE reads, TCRdb records one entry per CDR3 protein without DNA. The table for this sample gives 200,000 to 300,000 distinct CDR3 sequences. The origin of this receptor is a man between 18 and 35 years old in good health. The chain combines TRBV5-6 with TRBJ2-1; there is no DNA to check the TCRdb D call of TRBD2. Sequenced input: blood T cells: a sorted CD56 or NKG2C T cell subset, CD4+ or CD8+ T cells, or bulk PBMC T cells (not recorded which). The CDR3 loop reads CASSIIAGGLHNEQFF.